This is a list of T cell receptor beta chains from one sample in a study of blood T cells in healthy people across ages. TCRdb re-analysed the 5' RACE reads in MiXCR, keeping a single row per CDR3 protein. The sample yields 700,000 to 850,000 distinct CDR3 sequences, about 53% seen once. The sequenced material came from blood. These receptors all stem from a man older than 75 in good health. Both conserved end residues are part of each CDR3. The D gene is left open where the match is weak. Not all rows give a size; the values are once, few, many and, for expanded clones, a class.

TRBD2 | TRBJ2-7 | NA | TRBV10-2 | CASTDPGTSAVEQYF | TGCGCCAGCACCGACCCCGGGACTAGCGCCGTCGAGCAGTACTTC
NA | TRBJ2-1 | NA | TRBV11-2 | CADRPFGYNEQFF | TGTGCCGACCGTCCGTTCGGGTACAATGAGCAGTTCTTC
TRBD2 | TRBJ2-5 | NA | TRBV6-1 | CASSLGGVAGQETRYF | TGTGCCAGCTCCCTGGGCGGGGTAGCGGGACAAGAGACCCGGTACTTC
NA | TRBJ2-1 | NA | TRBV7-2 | CASSQAGGGPYNEQFF | TGTGCCAGCAGCCAGGCGGGTGGAGGCCCCTACAATGAGCAGTTCTTC
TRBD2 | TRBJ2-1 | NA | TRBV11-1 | CASSRVSGTSGTLRFF | TGTGCCAGCAGCAGAGTTTCGGGGACTAGCGGGACCCTACGGTTCTTC
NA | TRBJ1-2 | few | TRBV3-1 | CASGRGYGYTF | TGTGCCAGCGGGCGGGGCTATGGCTACACCTTC
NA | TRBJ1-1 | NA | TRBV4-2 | CASSQEAGSSYTEAFF | TGTGCCAGCAGCCAAGAGGCAGGGTCATCGTACACTGAAGCTTTCTTT
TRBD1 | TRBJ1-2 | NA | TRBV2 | CASSVLDRGRDGYTF | TGTGCCAGCAGTGTTTTAGACAGGGGGCGCGATGGCTACACCTTC
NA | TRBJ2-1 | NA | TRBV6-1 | CASNGREQFF | TGTGCCAGCAATGGCCGTGAGCAGTTCTTC
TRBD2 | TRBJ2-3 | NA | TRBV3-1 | CASSRTLGLAETDTQYF | TGTGCCAGCAGCCGGACCCTGGGACTAGCGGAAACGGATACGCAGTATTTT
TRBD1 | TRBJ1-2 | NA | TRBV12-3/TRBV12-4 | CASSLGQGYEGYTF | TGTGCCAGCAGTTTAGGACAGGGGTATGAGGGCTACACCTTC
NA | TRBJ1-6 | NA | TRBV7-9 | CASSPGYGTNSPLHF | TGTGCCAGCAGTCCTGGGTACGGCACTAATTCACCCCTCCACTTT
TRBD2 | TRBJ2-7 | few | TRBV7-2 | CASSLSGGTDYEQYF | TGTGCCAGCAGCTTATCCGGGGGGACGGACTACGAGCAGTACTTC
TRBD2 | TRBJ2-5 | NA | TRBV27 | CASSPGGGYHEETQYF | TGTGCCAGCAGTCCCGGGGGGGGTTATCATGAGGAGACCCAGTACTTC
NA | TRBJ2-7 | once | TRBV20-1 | CSARQSAKSYEQYF | TGCAGTGCTAGACAGTCAGCTAAGTCCTACGAGCAGTACTTC
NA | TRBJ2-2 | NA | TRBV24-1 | CATARSQWNTGELFF | TGTGCCACCGCTCGAAGTCAATGGAACACCGGGGAGCTGTTTTTT
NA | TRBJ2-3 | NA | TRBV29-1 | CSVEGQGLKDTQYF | TGCAGCGTTGAAGGGCAGGGTCTGAAAGATACGCAGTATTTT
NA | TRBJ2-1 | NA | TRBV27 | CASSSLSAGAYNEQFF | TGTGCCAGCAGTTCCCTCTCAGCGGGCGCCTACAATGAGCAGTTCTTC
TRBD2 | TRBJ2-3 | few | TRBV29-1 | CSVRLAGVSAYF | TGCAGCGTCAGACTAGCGGGGGTGAGCGCGTATTTT
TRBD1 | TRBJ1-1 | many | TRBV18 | CASSPSMTGGMNTEAFF | TGTGCCAGCTCACCATCTATGACAGGGGGAATGAACACTGAAGCTTTCTTT
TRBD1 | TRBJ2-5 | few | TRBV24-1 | CATSDSDRFGGTQYF | TGTGCCACCAGTGACTCGGACAGGTTTGGAGGGACCCAGTACTTC
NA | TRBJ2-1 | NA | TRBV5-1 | CASSPEPAGYNEQFF | TGCGCCAGCAGCCCAGAACCGGCCGGTTACAATGAGCAGTTCTTC
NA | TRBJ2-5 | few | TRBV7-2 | CASSPGPSVKTQYF | TGTGCCAGCAGCCCCGGGCCCAGTGTTAAGACCCAGTACTTC
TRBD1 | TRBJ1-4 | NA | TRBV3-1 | CASSPKGGGEEKLFF | TGTGCCAGCAGCCCGAAGGGAGGGGGCGAGGAAAAACTGTTTTTT
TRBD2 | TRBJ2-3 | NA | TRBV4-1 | CASSQQLAEHRYAYF | TGCGCCAGCAGCCAACAACTAGCGGAGCACAGATACGCGTATTTT
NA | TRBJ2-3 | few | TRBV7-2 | CASSLANGIGDTQYF | TGTGCCAGCAGCTTAGCGAACGGGATAGGGGATACGCAGTATTTT
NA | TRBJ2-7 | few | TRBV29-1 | CSVEGSRREQYF | TGCAGCGTTGAAGGTTCGCGTAGAGAGCAGTACTTC
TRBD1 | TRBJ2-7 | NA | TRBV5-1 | CASSPTTGGLSEQYF | TGCGCCAGCAGCCCCACGACAGGGGGCCTGAGCGAGCAGTACTTC
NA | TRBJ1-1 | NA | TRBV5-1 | CASSLFGRNTEAFF | TGCGCCAGCAGTCTATTCGGACGGAACACTGAAGCTTTCTTT
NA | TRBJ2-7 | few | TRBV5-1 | CASSLAPWSFDEQYF | TGCGCCAGCAGCTTGGCGCCATGGTCCTTCGACGAGCAGTACTTC
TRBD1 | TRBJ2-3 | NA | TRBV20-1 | CSAGERDRNADTQYF | TGCAGTGCTGGAGAAAGGGACAGAAACGCAGATACGCAGTATTTT
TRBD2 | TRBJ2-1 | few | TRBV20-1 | CSARDGTDSGRGTWEQFF | TGCAGTGCTAGAGACGGGACAGATAGCGGGAGGGGAACTTGGGAGCAGTTCTTC
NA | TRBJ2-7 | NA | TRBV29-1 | CSVVQGGHEQYF | TGCAGCGTCGTCCAGGGGGGCCACGAGCAGTACTTC
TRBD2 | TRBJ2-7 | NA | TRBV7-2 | CASSAITSALGEQYF | TGTGCCAGCAGCGCGATCACTAGCGCTCTCGGGGAGCAGTACTTC
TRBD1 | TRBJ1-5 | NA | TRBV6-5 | CASNPTGGNNQPQHF | TGTGCCAGCAATCCTACAGGGGGCAATAATCAGCCCCAGCATTTT
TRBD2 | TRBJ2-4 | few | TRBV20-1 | CSASRLAGGFAKNIQYF | TGCAGTGCTAGCAGACTAGCGGGAGGGTTTGCCAAAAACATTCAGTACTTC
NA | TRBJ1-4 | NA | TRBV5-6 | CASSLVKISTNEKLFF | TGTGCCAGCAGCTTGGTAAAGATTTCAACTAATGAAAAACTGTTTTTT
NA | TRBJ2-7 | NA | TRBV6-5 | CASSYPPGSSYEQYF | TGTGCCAGCAGTTACCCGCCCGGGAGCTCCTACGAGCAGTACTTC
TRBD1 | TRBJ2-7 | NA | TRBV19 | CASTRSGTGGYEQYF | TGTGCCAGTACCCGCTCCGGGACAGGGGGCTACGAGCAGTACTTC
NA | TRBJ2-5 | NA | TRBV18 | CASSPRIGSQYF | TGTGCCAGCTCCCCTAGGATCGGGTCCCAGTACTTC
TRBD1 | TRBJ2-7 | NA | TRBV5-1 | CASSKSTGGFYEQYF | TGCGCCAGCAGCAAGAGCACAGGGGGCTTCTACGAGCAGTACTTC